The rows below give T cell receptor beta chains drawn from one sample of a study of T cell changes during pregnancy in multiple sclerosis. Sequencing used immunoSEQ multiplex PCR; TCRdb keeps in-frame clones, though not all of them. Of about 46,000 clones listed, almost 95% are singletons. This specimen consisted of CD8+ T cells from peripheral blood mononuclear cells, obtained in the first trimester of pregnancy. The receptors were sampled from a female donor with multiple sclerosis, enrolled in a pregnancy study. CDR3s include the opening cysteine and the closing phenylalanine or tryptophan. D genes are given only for firm matches. Size is stated for part of the rows, as once, few or many counts, or as a class when the clone is expanded.

V gene	D gene	clone size	J gene	CDR3 protein	CDR3 DNA
TRBV27	.	.	TRBJ2-5	CASSLGTAETQYF	TGTGCCAGCAGTTTAGGGACTGCGGAGACCCAGTACTTC
TRBV29-1	TRBD1	once	TRBJ2-7	CSVTSDRAYEQYF	TGCAGCGTTACCTCGGACAGGGCCTACGAGCAGTACTTC
TRBV5-4	.	.	TRBJ1-4	CASSLAGGGEEKLFF	TGTGCCAGCAGCTTGGCCGGGGGGGGAGAAGAAAAACTGTTTTTT
TRBV2	.	.	TRBJ2-7	CASSEGGRDYEQYF	TGTGCCAGCAGTGAGGGGGGTAGGGACTACGAGCAGTACTTC
TRBV4-2	TRBD1	.	TRBJ2-1	CASSPRTGDNEQFF	TGTGCCAGCAGCCCACGGACAGGAGACAATGAGCAGTTCTTC
TRBV2	TRBD2	.	TRBJ2-5	CASSEAPPAGGETQYF	TGTGCCAGCAGTGAAGCGCCCCCGGCGGGAGGGGAGACCCAGTACTTC
TRBV5-5	.	.	TRBJ2-5	CASSLSGLAGETQYF	TGTGCCAGCAGCTTGTCCGGGCTAGCAGGAGAGACCCAGTACTTC
TRBV2	.	.	TRBJ1-1	CASSEAGAYTEAFF	TGTGCCAGCAGTGAGGCAGGGGCCTACACTGAAGCTTTCTTT
TRBV14	TRBD2	.	TRBJ2-3	CASSQDGGAGGSDTQYF	TGTGCCAGCAGCCAAGATGGGGGAGCGGGGGGGTCAGATACGCAGTATTTT
TRBV28	.	.	TRBJ2-3	CASSYTSSTDTQYF	TGTGCCAGCAGTTACACCTCTAGCACAGATACGCAGTATTTT
TRBV6-5	TRBD1	.	TRBJ1-6	CASRQGTGSNSPLHF	TGTGCCAGCAGACAAGGGACAGGGAGTAATTCACCCCTCCACTTT
TRBV7-9	.	.	TRBJ1-1	CASSIDNSDTEAFF	TGTGCCAGCAGCATTGACAACAGTGACACTGAAGCTTTCTTT
TRBV7-9	.	.	TRBJ2-7	CASSRDYEQYF	TGTGCCAGCAGTCGGGACTACGAGCAGTACTTC
TRBV15	TRBD1	.	TRBJ2-7	CATSSTGTGMYF	TGTGCCACCAGCAGCACCGGGACAGGGATGTACTTC
TRBV10-3	TRBD2	.	TRBJ2-3	CAISEPLGLAGDTDTQYF	TGTGCCATCAGTGAGCCCTTGGGACTAGCGGGGGACACAGATACGCAGTATTTT
TRBV7-2	.	.	TRBJ2-7	CASSLEGGGAYEQYF	TGTGCCAGCAGCTTAGAGGGGGGAGGGGCCTACGAGCAGTACTTC
TRBV11-2	.	.	TRBJ1-2	CASSLVAAVGYTF	TGTGCCAGCAGCTTAGTGGCTGCGGTGGGCTACACCTTC
TRBV7-3	.	.	TRBJ2-3	CASSSPISTDTQYF	TGTGCCAGCAGCTCTCCTATTAGCACAGATACGCAGTATTTT
TRBV9	TRBD2	.	TRBJ2-5	CASSDPRGVGVETQYF	TGTGCCAGCAGCGACCCGCGGGGGGTCGGGGTAGAGACCCAGTACTTC
TRBV7-3	TRBD1	.	TRBJ2-7	CASSGAGGTYEQYF	TGTGCCAGCAGCGGGGCAGGGGGAACCTACGAGCAGTACTTC
TRBV10-3	TRBD1	.	TRBJ1-2	CAISEGTGATIYGYTF	TGTGCCATCAGTGAAGGGACAGGGGCGACAATCTATGGCTACACCTTC
TRBV29-1	.	.	TRBJ2-1	CSVDTGYGEQFF	TGCAGCGTCGACACCGGCTATGGTGAGCAGTTCTTC
TRBV7-8	.	.	TRBJ2-1	CASSSTSNEQFF	TGTGCCAGCAGCTCAACTAGTAATGAGCAGTTCTTC
TRBV29-1	.	.	TRBJ2-3	CSVEKGNTDTQYF	TGCAGCGTTGAAAAGGGGAACACAGATACGCAGTATTTT
TRBV19	TRBD2	.	TRBJ2-1	CASSMSGGPYNEQFF	TGTGCCAGTAGTATGAGCGGGGGCCCTTACAATGAGCAGTTCTTC
TRBV6-5	TRBD1	.	TRBJ1-3	CASSPGGSGNTIYF	TGTGCCAGCAGTCCAGGGGGCTCTGGAAACACCATATATTTT
TRBV19	TRBD1	.	TRBJ2-1	CASSIGTGSYNEQFF	TGTGCCAGTAGTATCGGGACAGGGTCGTACAATGAGCAGTTCTTC
TRBV13	TRBD1	few	TRBJ1-1	CASSFSGDRGAEAFF	TGTGCCAGCAGCTTCTCCGGGGACAGGGGCGCTGAAGCTTTCTTT
TRBV19	TRBD1	.	TRBJ1-1	CASTPGQGASTEAFF	TGTGCCAGTACCCCCGGCCAGGGGGCGAGCACTGAAGCTTTCTTT
TRBV19	.	.	TRBJ2-1	CASSEVGNEQFF	TGTGCCAGTAGTGAGGTGGGCAATGAGCAGTTCTTC
TRBV11-2	TRBD2	.	TRBJ2-1	CASSLGGTGGRGYEQFF	TGTGCCAGCAGCTTAGGGGGGACTGGCGGGAGAGGGTATGAGCAGTTCTTC
TRBV27	.	.	TRBJ1-2	CASSFLGDTANYGYTF	TGTGCCAGCAGTTTTCTAGGGGACACCGCTAACTATGGCTACACCTTC
TRBV13	.	.	TRBJ2-1	CASSPDGGPRGNEQFF	TGTGCCAGCAGCCCAGACGGGGGTCCCAGAGGAAATGAGCAGTTCTTC
TRBV7-9	.	.	TRBJ1-1	CASSSGFAQAEAFF	TGTGCCAGCAGCTCCGGCTTCGCGCAGGCTGAAGCTTTCTTT
TRBV27	.	.	TRBJ2-7	CASSSNIRENYEQYF	TGTGCCAGCAGTTCGAATATCCGGGAGAACTACGAGCAGTACTTC
TRBV19	.	.	TRBJ2-7	CASSIRLFYEQYF	TGTGCCAGTAGTATCAGACTATTCTACGAGCAGTACTTC
TRBV28	TRBD1	.	TRBJ2-3	CASSPRTGDVDTQYF	TGTGCCAGCAGTCCGAGGACAGGGGATGTAGATACGCAGTATTTT
TRBV2	.	.	TRBJ1-4	CATSGELNEKLFF	TGTGCCACCTCCGGGGAGCTTAATGAAAAACTGTTTTTT
TRBV27	.	.	TRBJ2-1	CASSSSGSYNEQFF	TGTGCCAGCAGTAGTAGCGGCTCCTACAATGAGCAGTTCTTC
TRBV6-6	.	.	TRBJ2-1	CASTRGAGRNEQFF	TGTGCCAGTACCAGGGGGGCGGGTAGAAATGAGCAGTTCTTC
TRBV27	.	.	TRBJ2-3	CASSARARATDTQYF	TGTGCCAGCAGTGCAAGGGCGAGGGCCACAGATACGCAGTATTTT
TRBV9	TRBD2	.	TRBJ2-7	CASSVGGSGVGSYEQYF	TGTGCCAGCAGCGTAGGGGGTAGCGGGGTGGGCTCCTACGAGCAGTACTTC
TRBV5-1	TRBD1	once	TRBJ1-1	CASSLWDSETEAFF	TGCGCCAGCAGCTTGTGGGACAGCGAAACTGAAGCTTTCTTT
TRBV2	TRBD2	.	TRBJ2-1	CASSERLAGGAYNEQFF	TGTGCCAGCAGTGAGCGACTAGCGGGGGGGGCCTACAATGAGCAGTTCTTC
TRBV15	TRBD2	.	TRBJ2-7	CATSSAGTSEREQYF	TGTGCCACCAGCAGCGCCGGGACTAGTGAGCGCGAGCAGTACTTC